These 16 T cell receptor beta chains share one sample of origin, sequenced in a study of T cells in localized non-small cell lung cancer. Only in-frame clones appear in the TCRdb table, and some are missing; sequencing was by immunoSEQ multiplex PCR. The table has some 72,000 clones, approximately 84% seen once. Specimen: peripheral blood, collected before any cancer treatment. The receptors were gathered from a man between 40 and 70 years old with stage I lung adenocarcinoma.

The chain links TRBV19 to TRBJ2-6; 7 nucleotides match TRBD1. V was clipped by 6 bases and J by 0 bases; unmatched bases: 2. The CDR3 covers 15 residues. Germline values: CDR1 LNHDA, CDR2 SQIVND (reference sequence). The CDR3 here is CASSPGGSGANVLTF. CDR3 coding DNA: TGTGCCAGTAGCCCAGGGGGCTCTGGGGCCAACGTCCTGACTTTC. Full variable domain (remainder filled in from reference TRBV19 and TRBJ2-6): DGGITQSPKYLFRKEGQNVTLSCEQNLNHDAMYWYRQDPGQGLRLIYYSQIVNDFQKGDIAEGYSVSREKKESFPLTVTSAQKNPTAFYLCASSPGGSGANVLTFGAGSRLTVL.

The V call is TRBV5-8, the J call TRBJ2-1; 7 bases match TRBD2. The trim removed 4 bases at V and 4 bases at J, leaving 11 bases unmatched. Germline CDR1 SGHTS, CDR2 YDEGEE. This CDR3 has 16 residues. CDR3 sequence: CASSKMASGAYNEQFF. DNA for the CDR3: TGTGCCAGCAGCAAAATGGCCAGCGGGGCTTACAATGAGCAGTTCTTC.

The chain links TRBV21-1 to TRBJ2-7; the D call of TRBD1 is as the table states it, not checked on the DNA. TRBV21-1 is termed a pseudogene. This CDR3 is 17 amino acids long. CDR3 residues: CASSPGKTGGVSYEQYF. CDR3 DNA: TGTGCCAGCAGCCCCGGAAAGACAGGGGGCGTCTCCTACGAGCAGTACTTC.

The CDR3 is CASSLFDYEQYF. The CDR3, as DNA: TGTGCCAGCAGCTTATTCGATTACGAGCAGTACTTC. This chain connects TRBV11-2 to TRBJ2-7; D call uncertain. V was clipped by 2 bases and J by 4 bases, with 6 bases between them. Germline lookup yields CDR1 SGHAT and CDR2 FQNNGV. The CDR3 length is 12 residues.

The sample holds one count of this clone. Written as DNA, the CDR3 is TGTGCCAGCAGTTTGTTTGGCCCCGACAGCCCGGCGGATGAGCAGTTCTTC. It yields the protein CASSLFGPDSPADEQFF. The chain combines TRBV27 with TRBJ2-1; D is perhaps TRBD1 (5 bases). The CDR3 consists of 17 residues. Per the germline V gene, CDR1 is MNHEY and CDR2 is SMNVEV (reference sequence). V was trimmed by 3 bases and J by 8 bases, leaving 23 bases between them.

This clone was seen once. This chain connects TRBV5-6 to TRBJ1-2; 11 bases fit TRBD1. V was pared by 4 bases and J by 0 bases, with 8 bases of the junction left unmatched. The CDR3 has 17 residues. CDR1 is SGHDT, CDR2 YYEEEE, per germline. CDR3 region: CASSPPDRGRTNYGYTF. Written as DNA, the CDR3 is TGTGCCAGCAGCCCCCCGGACAGGGGGCGTACTAACTATGGCTACACCTTC. The whole variable domain, filled in from reference TRBV5-6 and TRBJ1-2, reads DAGVTQSPTHLIKTRGQQVTLRCSPKSGHDTVSWYQQALGQGPQFIFQYYEEEERQRGNFPDRFSGHQFPNYSSELNVNALLLGDSALYLCASSPPDRGRTNYGYTFGSGTRLTVV.

V is TRBV6-1 and J is TRBJ2-4; D possibly matches TRBD1 or TRBD2 (5 bases each). The CDR3 runs 17 residues. The V end lost 1 base, the J end lost 1 base, and 14 bases lay between the germline ends. Germline CDR1 is MNHNS and CDR2 is SASEGT. The CDR3: CASSEEVPWGAKNIQYF. The CDR3 DNA follows: TGTGCCAGCAGTGAAGAGGTACCCTGGGGGGCCAAAAACATTCAGTACTTC.

The rearrangement uses TRBV5-1 and TRBJ2-7, with D tentatively TRBD1 (6 bases). Per germline, CDR1 SGHRS and CDR2 YFSETQ. Trimming pared 3 bases from V and 2 bases from J, leaving 15 bases between. The CDR3 runs 15 residues. CDR3 sequence (DNA): TGCGCCAGCAGCTCGTTGGACAGCGTTACCTACGAGCAGTACTTC. This sequence encodes CASSSLDSVTYEQYF.

This chain connects TRBV27 to TRBJ1-4; D is perhaps TRBD1 (5 bases). Deletions cut 3 bases from V and 8 bases from J, with 16 bases between. The CDR3 is 15 amino acids. Germline V gene lookup returns CDR1 MNHEY and CDR2 SMNVEV (reference sequence). The CDR3: CASSLERGRWEKLFF. The CDR3 DNA reads as TGTGCCAGCAGTTTGGAACGGGGGAGGTGGGAAAAACTGTTTTTT.

This clone came up once. The chain joins TRBV2 to TRBJ1-5; D gene ambiguous. The germline CDR1 and CDR2 sequences are SNHLY and FYNNEI. CDR3 size: 15 residues. Trimming removed 4 bases at V and 1 base at J, with 11 bases between. The CDR3 protein is CASSGLAASNQPQHF. DNA of the CDR3: TGTGCCAGCAGTGGGCTGGCAGCCAGCAATCAGCCCCAGCATTTT.

CDR3 nucleotides: TGTGCCAGCAGCGTAGGTTACGGCTACACCTTC. Its protein is CASSVGYGYTF. The gene calls are TRBV9 and TRBJ1-2; no clear D gene. V lost 0 bases, J lost 8 bases, and 5 bases lay in between. The CDR3 is 11 residues long. Germline V gene lookup returns CDR1 SGDLS and CDR2 YYNGEE.

This rearrangement joins TRBV27 to TRBJ2-7; D remains ambiguous. The ends were cut back, 6 bases at V and 0 bases at J, with 9 bases in the middle. Germline CDR1 is MNHEY and CDR2 is SMNVEV (reference sequence). The CDR3 covers 13 residues. Here the CDR3 reads CASRPSNSYEQYF. The CDR3 DNA reads TGTGCCAGCAGACCCAGCAACTCCTACGAGCAGTACTTC.

The CDR3 nucleotides are TGTGCCAGCAGGCGGGCAGGGGAGATGAGGGCTTTCTTT. It codes for CASRRAGEMRAFF. This sequence joins TRBV6-5 and TRBJ1-1; TRBD1 is a possible D gene (6 bases). There are 13 residues in the CDR3. V was clipped by 6 bases and J by 11 bases, with 19 bases between them. The V gene's germline CDR1 is MNHEY and CDR2 SVGAGI.

This sequence joins TRBV4-2 and TRBJ1-3; no clear D. Germline CDR1 and CDR2: LGHNA and YNFKEQ. The germline V and J ends were trimmed by 2 bases and 0 bases, with 11 bases remaining between them. This CDR3 is 16 amino acids long. DNA for the CDR3: TGTGCCAGCAGCCAACCCGGACGTAACTCTGGAAACACCATATATTTT. This sequence encodes CASSQPGRNSGNTIYF.

The sample holds one count of this clone. The chain recombines TRBV2 with TRBJ2-7, with 9 bases lining up with TRBD1. Trimming cost V 6 bases and J 4 bases; bases outside gene matches: 10. Germline lookup yields CDR1 SNHLY and CDR2 FYNNEI. The CDR3 runs 15 residues. The CDR3 reads CASSLQGQGRYEQYF. CDR3 nucleotides: TGTGCCAGCAGCCTCCAAGGACAGGGGAGGTACGAGCAGTACTTC. The whole variable domain, remainder taken from reference TRBV2 and TRBJ2-7, is EPEVTQTPSHQVTQMGQEVILRCVPISNHLYFYWYRQILGQKVEFLVSFYNNEISEKSEIFDDQFSVERPDGSNFTLKIRSTKLEDSAMYFCASSLQGQGRYEQYFGPGTRLTVT.

The V and J genes are TRBV30 and TRBJ2-6, with no clear D. The CDR3 runs 16 residues. Germline CDR1 reads GTSNPN; CDR2 reads SVGIG (reference sequence). The V end was cut by 0 bases, the J end by 4 bases, with 13 bases between. DNA for the CDR3: TGTGCCTGGAGTGTAGGCAGGCAAAAGGGGGCCAACGTCCTGACTTTC. This translates into CAWSVGRQKGANVLTF.